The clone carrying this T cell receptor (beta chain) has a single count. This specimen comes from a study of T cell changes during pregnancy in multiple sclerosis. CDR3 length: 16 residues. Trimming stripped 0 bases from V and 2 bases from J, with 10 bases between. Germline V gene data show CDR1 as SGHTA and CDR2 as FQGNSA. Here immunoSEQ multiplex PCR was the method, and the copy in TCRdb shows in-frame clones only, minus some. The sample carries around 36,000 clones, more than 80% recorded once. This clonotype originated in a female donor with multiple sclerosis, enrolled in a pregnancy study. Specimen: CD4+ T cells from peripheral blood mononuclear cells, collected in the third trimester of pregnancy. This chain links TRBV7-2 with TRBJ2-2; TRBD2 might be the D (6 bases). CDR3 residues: CASSLASSVNTGELFF. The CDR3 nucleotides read TGTGCCAGCAGCTTAGCGTCTAGCGTAAACACCGGGGAGCTGTTTTTT.